This TCR beta chain is from a study of blood T cell repertoires in COVID-19. Study-wide background: Specimens from acute and convalescent COVID-19 originated in the United States, Italy and Spain. PBMCs, B-cell-depleted T cells, or T cells were the source of the cDNA or gDNA that made up the material.

Per the study methods: Estimation of nucleated cell counts relied on the amplification of reference gene primers. Data came from immunoSEQ multiplex PCR; TCRdb stores just in-frame clones and leaves some out. V and J calls and clone size are given by that table; D and trimming were obtained from the DNA. The sample shows some 200,000 clones, around three quarters of them seen only once. The CDR3 runs to 16 residues. V lost 3 bases, J lost 7 bases, and 11 bases stayed unmatched. Germline V lookup: CDR1 MNHEY, CDR2 SMNVEV (reference sequence). The sample comprised peripheral blood. The source is a woman aged 70-85 years with acute or convalescent COVID-19. This chain uses TRBV27 with TRBJ2-5, with 10 nucleotides matching TRBD2. The CDR3 bases are TGTGCCAGCAGTTTCGTGGTAGCGGGAGGTCCGGGGACCCAGTACTTC. Its translation: CASSFVVAGGPGTQYF.